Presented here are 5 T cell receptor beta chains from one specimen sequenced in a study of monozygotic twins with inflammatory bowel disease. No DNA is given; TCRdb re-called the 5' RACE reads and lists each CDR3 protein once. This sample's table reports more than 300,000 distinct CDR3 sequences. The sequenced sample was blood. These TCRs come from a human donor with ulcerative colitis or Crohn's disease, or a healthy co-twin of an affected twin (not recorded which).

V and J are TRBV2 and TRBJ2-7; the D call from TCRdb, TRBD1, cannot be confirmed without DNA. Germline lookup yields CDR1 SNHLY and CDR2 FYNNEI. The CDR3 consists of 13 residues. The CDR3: CASRGGEVHEQYF.

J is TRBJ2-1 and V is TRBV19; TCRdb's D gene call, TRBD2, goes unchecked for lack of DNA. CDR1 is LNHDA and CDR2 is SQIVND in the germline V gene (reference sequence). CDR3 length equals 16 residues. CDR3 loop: CASKRPGLAGANEQFF. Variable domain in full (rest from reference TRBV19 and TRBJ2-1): DGGITQSPKYLFRKEGQNVTLSCEQNLNHDAMYWYRQDPGQGLRLIYYSQIVNDFQKGDIAEGYSVSREKKESFPLTVTSAQKNPTAFYLCASKRPGLAGANEQFFGPGTRLTVL.

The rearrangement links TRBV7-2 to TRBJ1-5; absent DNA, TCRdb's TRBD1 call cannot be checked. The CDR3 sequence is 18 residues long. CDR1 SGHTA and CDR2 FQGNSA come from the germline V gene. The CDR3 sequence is CASSLSSGQGISNQPQHF.

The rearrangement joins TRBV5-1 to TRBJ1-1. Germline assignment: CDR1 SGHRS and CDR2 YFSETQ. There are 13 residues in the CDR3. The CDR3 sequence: CASSLDLDTEAFF. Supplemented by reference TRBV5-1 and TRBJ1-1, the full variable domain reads KAGVTQTPRYLIKTRGQQVTLSCSPISGHRSVSWYQQTPGQGLQFLFEYFSETQRNKGNFPGRFSGRQFSNSRSEMNVSTLELGDSALYLCASSLDLDTEAFFGQGTRLTVV.

The chain's CDR3 is CASSLGQPYQETQYF. V is TRBV5-1 and J is TRBJ2-5. Germline CDR1 is SGHRS and CDR2 is YFSETQ. The CDR3 contains 15 residues.